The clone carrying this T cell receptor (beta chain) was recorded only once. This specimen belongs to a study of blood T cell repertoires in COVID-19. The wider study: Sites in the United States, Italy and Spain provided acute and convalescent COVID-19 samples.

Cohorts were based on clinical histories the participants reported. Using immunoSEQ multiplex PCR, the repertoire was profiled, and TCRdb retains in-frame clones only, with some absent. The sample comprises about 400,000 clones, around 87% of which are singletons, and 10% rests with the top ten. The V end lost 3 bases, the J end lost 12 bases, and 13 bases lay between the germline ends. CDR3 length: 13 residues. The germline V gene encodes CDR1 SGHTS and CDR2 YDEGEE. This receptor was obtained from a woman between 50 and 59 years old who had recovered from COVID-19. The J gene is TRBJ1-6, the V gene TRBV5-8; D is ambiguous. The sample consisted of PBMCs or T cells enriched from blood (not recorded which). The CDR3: CASSSRLIKPLHF. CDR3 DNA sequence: TGTGCCAGCAGCTCTCGTCTAATTAAACCCCTCCACTTT.